Here is one T cell receptor (beta chain) with its context. Its antigen remains unknown. This sample stems from a study of vaccination and CD4 T cells after COVID-19. Germline V gives CDR1 MGHRA, CDR2 YSYEKL. The CDR3 spans 16 residues. Trimming took off 1 base at V and 4 bases at J, with 11 bases between the two ends. The Oncomine TCR Beta short-read assay sequenced DNA from cultured CD4+ T cells. It was cultured CD4+ T cells from which genomic DNA was extracted. TCRdb reanalysed the PCR reads using MiXCR and keeps one entry per CDR3 protein. The table has fewer than 9,500 distinct CDR3 sequences, around two thirds seen once; the top ten hold about 19%. Treatment denoted: approximately nine-day PBMC culture with coronavirus spike peptide pools or control peptides (ViraFEST assay). Peptide-pool expansion of antigen-specific T cells preceded TCR sequencing in ViraFEST. Peptide pools at roughly 10 ug/ml and IL-2 at approximately 10 IU/ml were added to cultures of 1.5 million to 2.5 million PBMCs per well.

The source of this sequence is a human donor who had recovered from COVID-19. The V call is TRBV4-1, the J call TRBJ1-6; the D is unclear. The source material was CD4+ T cells from blood, cultured in vitro. The CDR3 protein is CASSQGAGIYNSPLHF. For the CDR3, the DNA is TGCGCCAGCAGCCAAGGGGCGGGGATTTATAATTCACCCCTCCACTTT.